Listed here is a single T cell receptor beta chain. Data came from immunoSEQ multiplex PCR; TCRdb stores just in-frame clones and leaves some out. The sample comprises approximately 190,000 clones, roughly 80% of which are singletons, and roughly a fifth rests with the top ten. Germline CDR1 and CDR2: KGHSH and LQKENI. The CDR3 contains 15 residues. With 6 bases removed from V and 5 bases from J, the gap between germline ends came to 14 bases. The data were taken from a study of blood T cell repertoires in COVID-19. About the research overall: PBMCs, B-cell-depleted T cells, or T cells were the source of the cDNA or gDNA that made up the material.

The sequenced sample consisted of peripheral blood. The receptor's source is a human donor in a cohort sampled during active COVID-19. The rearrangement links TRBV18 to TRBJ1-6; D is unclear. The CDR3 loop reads CASSIEARNNSPLHF. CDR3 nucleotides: TGTGCCAGCTCCATAGAAGCCAGGAATAATTCACCCCTCCACTTT. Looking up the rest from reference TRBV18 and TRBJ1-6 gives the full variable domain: NAGVMQNPRHLVRRRGQEARLRCSPMKGHSHVYWYRQLPEEGLKFMVYLQKENIIDESGMPKERFSAEFPKEGPSILRIQQVVRGDSAAYFCASSIEARNNSPLHFGNGTRLTVT.